The rows below give T cell receptor beta chains drawn from one sample of a study of regulatory T cells in long-lasting Graves disease. TCRdb re-derived calls from the multiplex PCR reads in MiXCR, one entry per CDR3 protein. The sample has approximately 400,000 distinct CDR3 sequences, less than 25% seen once. The input for sequencing was peripheral blood mononuclear cells (PBMCs), taken when the disease was refractory, from a patient treated with antithyroid drugs. Receptors were obtained from a female donor with Graves disease. Both conserved end residues are part of each CDR3. The D gene is left open where the match is weak. Expanded clones get a size class; other rows say once, few or many, or leave the size out.

D,size,J,V,DNA,CDR3
TRBD1,.,TRBJ1-2,TRBV10-3,TGTGCCACAGAGACAGGGAACTATGGCTACACCTTC,CATETGNYGYTF
.,many,TRBJ2-5,TRBV30,TGTGCCTGGAGTAGTCTTGGGGAGACCCAGTACTTC,CAWSSLGETQYF
.,.,TRBJ1-5,TRBV19,TGTGCCAGTAGTCCCTTTGGGAACAATCAGCCCCAGCATTTT,CASSPFGNNQPQHF
.,.,TRBJ2-2,TRBV5-5,TGTGCCAGCAGCAACTGGGACCGGGGCACCGGGGAGCTGTTTTTT,CASSNWDRGTGELFF
TRBD1,.,TRBJ1-5,TRBV20-1,TGCAGTGCTAGAGATTTACAGGGGGTCAATCAGCCCCAGCATTTT,CSARDLQGVNQPQHF
.,few,TRBJ2-4,TRBV11-1,TGTGCCAGCAGCTTGAGGGACGGAGGGAGCATTCAGTACTTC,CASSLRDGGSIQYF
.,.,TRBJ1-1,TRBV3-1,TGTGCCAGCAGCCAAGCTCTTTTTGGAAACACTGAAGCTTTCTTT,CASSQALFGNTEAFF
.,.,TRBJ2-3,TRBV7-3,TGTGCCAGCAGCTTAGGCGGGGTCGGCGCGCAGTATTTT,CASSLGGVGAQYF
.,once,TRBJ2-7,TRBV4-2,TGTGCCAGCAGCAAGGGCCCGGGATACGAGCAGTACTTC,CASSKGPGYEQYF
TRBD2,.,TRBJ2-7,TRBV30,TGTGCCTGGATGGTCGGCGGGAGCGCAAACGAGCAGTACTTC,CAWMVGGSANEQYF
.,many,TRBJ1-6,TRBV3-1,TGTGCCAGCAGCCTGGTCTCCCCGGGTTCACCCCTCCACTTT,CASSLVSPGSPLHF
.,.,TRBJ2-5,TRBV9,TGTGCCAGCAGCGTCACAGGGCTTGGGCAAGAGACCCAGTACTTC,CASSVTGLGQETQYF
TRBD1,.,TRBJ2-7,TRBV29-1,TGCAGCGTCGAGGGACAGGGGGTTAGGTACGAGCAGTACTTC,CSVEGQGVRYEQYF
TRBD2,.,TRBJ2-3,TRBV11-1,TGTGCCGGCAGCTCCCCCGTGGGACTAGCGGGATCGGAAACGCAGTATTTT,CAGSSPVGLAGSETQYF
.,.,TRBJ1-6,TRBV6-2/TRBV6-3,TGTGCCAGCAGTTACGGCCGGTCGAGCTCCTATAATTCACCCCTCCACTTT,CASSYGRSSSYNSPLHF
.,.,TRBJ2-5,TRBV30,TGTGCCTGGACAGGGACGTACCAAGAGACCCAGTACTTC,CAWTGTYQETQYF
.,few,TRBJ1-5,TRBV12-3/TRBV12-4,TGTGCCAGCAGTTTCCTTGGGGGCCGACAGCCCCAGCATTTT,CASSFLGGRQPQHF
.,many,TRBJ2-6,TRBV11-2,TGTGCCAGCAGCTACGGTCTCTCCAACGTCCTGACTTTC,CASSYGLSNVLTF
.,.,TRBJ2-7,TRBV7-8,TGTGCCAGCAGCTTTCAGTGGCCAGGCGGGATAAGGTACGAGCAGTACTTC,CASSFQWPGGIRYEQYF
TRBD1,many,TRBJ2-7,TRBV27,TGTGCCAGCAGTAAACTCGACAGGGAGCACGAGCAGTACTTC,CASSKLDREHEQYF
.,.,TRBJ2-7,TRBV7-2,TGTGCCAGCAGACCTTCGGAGTTCCGCGGGTCCTACGAGCAGTACTTC,CASRPSEFRGSYEQYF
TRBD2,many,TRBJ2-3,TRBV7-2,TGTGCCAGCAGCCCGACTAGCGGCCCCGGCGCAGATACGCAGTATTTT,CASSPTSGPGADTQYF